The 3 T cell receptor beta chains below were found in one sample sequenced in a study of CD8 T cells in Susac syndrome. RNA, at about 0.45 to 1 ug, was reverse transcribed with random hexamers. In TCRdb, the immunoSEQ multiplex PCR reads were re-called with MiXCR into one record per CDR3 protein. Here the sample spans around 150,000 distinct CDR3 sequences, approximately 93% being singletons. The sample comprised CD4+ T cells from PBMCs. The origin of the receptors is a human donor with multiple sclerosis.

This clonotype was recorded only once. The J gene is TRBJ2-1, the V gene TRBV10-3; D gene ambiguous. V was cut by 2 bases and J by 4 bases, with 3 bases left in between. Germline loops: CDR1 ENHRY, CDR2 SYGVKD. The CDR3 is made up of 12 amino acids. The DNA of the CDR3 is TGTGCCATCAGTGAGGATTACAATGAGCAGTTCTTC. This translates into CAISEDYNEQFF.

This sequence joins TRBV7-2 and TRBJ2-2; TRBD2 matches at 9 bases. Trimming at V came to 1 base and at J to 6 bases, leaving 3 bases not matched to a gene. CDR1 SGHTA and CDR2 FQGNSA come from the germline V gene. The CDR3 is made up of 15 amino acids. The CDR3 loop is CASSLVGTSPGELFF. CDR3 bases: TGTGCCAGCAGCTTAGTCGGGACTAGCCCCGGGGAGCTGTTTTTT.

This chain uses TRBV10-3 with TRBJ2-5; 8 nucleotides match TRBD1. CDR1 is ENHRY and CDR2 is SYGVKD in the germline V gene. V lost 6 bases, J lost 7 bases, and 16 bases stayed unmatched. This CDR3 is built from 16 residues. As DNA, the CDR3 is TGTGCCATCAGCCTAGGGACAGGCGCGGGGATTGGGACCCAGTACTTC. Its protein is CAISLGTGAGIGTQYF.